These 15 T cell receptor beta chains originate from one sample sequenced in a study of technical replicates of blood from several donors (dated by TCRdb to about 2017). The receptor library was made with the immunoSEQ multiplex PCR assay. TCRdb re-hosts the immuneACCESS table, in-frame sequences only. Its copies lack some clones; in the studies checked, an unresolved V gene accounts for under half of them, and the cause for the rest is not known. The table for this sample lists 65,000 to 95,000 clones; approximately 96% of them were counted only once. The ten top clones hold about 0.27% of the sample. Sequencing used T cells isolated from PBMCs. These receptors all stem from a human donor in good health.

The J gene is TRBJ1-5, the V gene TRBV2; D unresolved. The CDR3 totals 16 residues. The V and J ends lost 3 bases and 5 bases respectively, with 17 bases between them. The V gene's germline CDR1 is SNHLY and CDR2 FYNNEI. The CDR3 reads CASSDGRAGGDQPQHF. In DNA, the CDR3 is TGTGCCAGCAGTGATGGTCGTGCAGGAGGAGATCAGCCCCAGCATTTT.

The chain carries TRBV29-1 and TRBJ2-7; no definite D call. The CDR3 length is 13 residues. With 1 base removed from V and 0 bases from J, the gap between germline ends came to 7 bases. CDR1 is SQVTM and CDR2 is ANQGSEA in the germline V gene. In DNA, the CDR3 is TGCAGCGTTGAAGGATCGAGCTCCTACGAGCAGTACTTC. This encodes CSVEGSSSYEQYF.

The chain has TRBV21-1 and TRBJ1-5; the DNA was not compared with TRBD1, the D call given in the table. TRBV21-1 is a pseudogene. The CDR3 extends over 17 amino acids. CDR3 DNA sequence: TGTGCCAGCAGCAAAGAAGAGGGGACAAGTAGCAATCAGCCCCAGCATTTT. Protein product: CASSKEEGTSSNQPQHF.

The chain uses TRBV6-6 and TRBJ2-1, with 7 bases lining up with TRBD2. The CDR3 is 12 residues long. Germline CDR1 and CDR2: MNHNY and SVGAGI (reference sequence). Unmatched junction bases numbered 2, after V lost 2 bases and J lost 10 bases. CDR3 protein: CASSYRGVEQFF. The DNA for the CDR3 is TGTGCCAGCAGTTACCGGGGGGTAGAGCAGTTCTTC.

The chain combines TRBV7-9 with TRBJ1-5; D possibly corresponds to TRBD1 (6 bases). This CDR3 is built from 14 residues. V shed 9 bases and J shed 2 bases, with 14 bases lying between them. Germline V gene lookup returns CDR1 SEHNR and CDR2 FQNEAQ (reference sequence). CDR3 bases: TGTGCCAGTCAACAGGGAAATGGCAATCAGCCCCAGCATTTT. This encodes CASQQGNGNQPQHF.

The genes are TRBV30 and TRBJ2-7, with 10 bases identical to TRBD2. The CDR3 has 15 residues. Germline CDR1 GTSNPN, CDR2 SVGIG (reference sequence). Trimming removed 4 bases from V and 3 bases from J; junction bases left unmatched: 9. CDR3 loop: CAWNVQREGLYEQYF. The CDR3, as DNA: TGTGCCTGGAATGTACAGCGGGAGGGCCTCTACGAGCAGTACTTC.

The genes are TRBV4-1 and TRBJ2-7, with 8 bases identical to TRBD2. The CDR3 consists of 16 residues. The germline V gene has CDR1 MGHRA and CDR2 YSYEKL. V lost 1 base and J lost 6; bases outside the gene matches: 11. CDR3 nucleotides: TGCGCCAGCAGCCAAGGCTTAGGGGCGGGAGGAGGCGAGCAGTACTTC. This translates into CASSQGLGAGGGEQYF.

This chain links TRBV28 with TRBJ1-1; 7 bases map to TRBD1. Unmatched junction bases numbered 8, after V lost 5 bases and J lost 5 bases. CDR3 length equals 14 residues. Germline V gene sequence: CDR1 MDHEN, CDR2 SYDVKM. CDR3 bases: TGTGCCAGCAGTGACGAGGGGGCGTGGACTGAAGCTTTCTTT. It yields the protein CASSDEGAWTEAFF.

The genes are TRBV2 and TRBJ1-2; D uncertain. The V gene's germline CDR1 is SNHLY and CDR2 FYNNEI. The CDR3 is 15 residues long. V shed 3 bases and J shed 2 bases, with 13 bases lying between them. CDR3 loop: CASSDSTGSNYGYTF. The CDR3 region has the DNA TGTGCCAGCAGTGATAGTACGGGATCAAACTATGGCTACACCTTC.

The CDR3 sequence: CASSAGGRGTF. The CDR3 region has the DNA TGTGCCAGCAGCGCCGGGGGACGGGGCACCTTC. The rearrangement uses TRBV7-9 and TRBJ1-2; a weak D match, TRBD1 (5 bases). The V end was cut by 5 bases, the J end by 13 bases, with 14 bases between. Germline values: CDR1 SEHNR, CDR2 FQNEAQ (reference sequence). This CDR3 contains 11 residues.

The chain carries TRBV5-1 and TRBJ2-1, with D possibly TRBD2 on 5 matching bases. Germline CDR1 and CDR2: SGHRS and YFSETQ. With 0 bases removed from V and 5 bases from J, the gap between germline ends came to 9 bases. The CDR3 consists of 14 residues. CDR3 amino acids: CASSLAGRDNEQFF. CDR3 in DNA: TGCGCCAGCAGCTTGGCCGGGCGGGACAATGAGCAGTTCTTC.

V usage is TRBV25-1 and J usage is TRBJ1-1; 8 bases line up with TRBD1. The junction had 0 bases not matched to a gene; V was cut back by 6 bases and J by 0 bases. The CDR3 is made up of 13 amino acids. Germline-derived CDR1 and CDR2 are MGHDK and SYGVNS. DNA for the CDR3: TGTGCCAGCAGGGGACAGGTGAACACTGAAGCTTTCTTT. It encodes CASRGQVNTEAFF.

The DNA for the CDR3 is TGTGCCAGCAGCTTTGCGGGTCCTGGGGGGGAGACCCAGTACTTC. Translation: CASSFAGPGGETQYF. V usage is TRBV11-3 and J usage is TRBJ2-5; the D gene is possibly TRBD2 (6 bases). The germline V gene has CDR1 SGHNT and CDR2 YENEEA. The CDR3 contains 15 residues. V dropped 3 bases and J dropped 5 bases, with 16 bases sitting between them. Filled out from reference TRBV11-3 and TRBJ2-5, the complete variable domain reads EAGVVQSPRYKIIEKKQPVAFWCNPISGHNTLYWYLQNLGQGPELLIRYENEEAVDDSQLPKDRFSAERLKGVDSTLKIQPAELGDSAVYLCASSFAGPGGETQYFGPGTRLLVL.

V is TRBV4-1 and J is TRBJ2-7; D may be TRBD2 (5 bases). The CDR3 loop spans 13 amino acids. The V gene lost 4 bases and the J gene lost 6 bases, with 13 bases spanning the gap. Germline values: CDR1 MGHRA, CDR2 YSYEKL. The DNA for the CDR3 is TGCGCCAGCAGCCCCCCGAGGGCGGGCGAGCAGTACTTC. Translating gives CASSPPRAGEQYF.

CDR3 residues: CASSLGARWTEAFF. The DNA for the CDR3 is TGTGCCAGCAGTTTAGGGGCGAGGTGGACTGAAGCTTTCTTT. The J gene is TRBJ1-1, the V gene TRBV27; possible D gene TRBD1, 5 bases. Germline V gene lookup returns CDR1 MNHEY and CDR2 SMNVEV (reference sequence). The CDR3 runs to 14 residues. V lost 2 bases, J lost 5 bases, and 12 bases lay in between.